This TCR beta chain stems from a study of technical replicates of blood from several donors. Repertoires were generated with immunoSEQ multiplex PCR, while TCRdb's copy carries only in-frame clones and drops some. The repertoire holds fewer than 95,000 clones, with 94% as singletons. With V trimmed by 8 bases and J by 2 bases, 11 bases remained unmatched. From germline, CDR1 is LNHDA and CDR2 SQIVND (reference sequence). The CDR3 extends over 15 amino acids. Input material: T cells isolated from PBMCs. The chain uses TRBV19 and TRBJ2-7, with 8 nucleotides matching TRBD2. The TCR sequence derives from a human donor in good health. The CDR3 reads CASSAASGQTYEQYF. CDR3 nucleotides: TGTGCCAGTTCTGCGGCTAGCGGGCAAACCTACGAGCAGTACTTC.